This T cell receptor (beta chain) was identified during a study of T cells in Graves' hyperthyroidism and ophthalmopathy. This clonotype was counted a few times. Amplified TCR beta CDR3 regions came from RNA transcripts. Initially, a first-round RT-PCR of the TCR CDR3 employed the HTBI primer set. TCRdb re-called the multiplex PCR reads with MiXCR, one entry per CDR3 protein. The repertoire has hundreds of thousands of distinct CDR3 sequences, about a fifth of them found once; the top ten carry 3.7%. The germline CDR1 and CDR2 sequences are MGHDK and SYGVNS. This CDR3 comprises 15 residues. V gave up 6 bases and J gave up 2 bases, with 17 bases separating them.

This chain links TRBV25-1 with TRBJ2-7; D may be TRBD1 (6 bases). The TCR originated in a woman under 30 with Graves' hyperthyroidism. The source material was blood. CDR3 residues: CASSETGTTTYEQYF. The CDR3 DNA is TGTGCCAGCAGCGAAACCGGGACAACCACCTACGAGCAGTACTTC.